This T cell receptor (beta chain) was recovered during a study of cytomegalovirus exposure and HLA in healthy donors. V shed 4 bases and J shed 2 bases, with 6 bases lying between them. This CDR3 region has 14 residues. Per germline, CDR1 LNHDA and CDR2 SQIVND (reference sequence). This clone was observed a few times. Its target is unknown. Notes on the study in general: A later analysis revealed that TCR association rates differed between HLA loci, peaking at DRB1 and bottoming out at HLA-C.

Primers for the PCR totalled 60 Vbeta and 13 Jbeta. The protocol was immunoSEQ multiplex PCR, while the TCRdb copy is restricted to in-frame clones and leaves out a portion. The sample includes under 150,000 clones, approximately 80% of them seen just once. The sequencing input was PBMCs. The source is a woman aged 40-49 years in good health and CMV-seronegative. The V call is TRBV19, the J call TRBJ2-6; D uncertain. The CDR3 protein is CASSTVPGANVLTF. The CDR3 DNA follows: TGTGCCAGTAGTACAGTACCTGGGGCCAACGTCCTGACTTTC.